This T cell receptor beta chain was sequenced for a study of radiation and T cells in renal cell carcinoma. Whole-study results and caveats: Top tumor clonotypes rose in blood 2 weeks post-radiation, then contracted.

As regards this clone: The antigen is unknown.

Specified time point: blood 4 weeks post-SBRT, at nephrectomy. Treatment described: 15 Gy SBRT to primary tumor, nephrectomy 4 weeks later. Nephrectomy followed 15 Gy stereotactic body radiation by 4 weeks. Serial blood draws occurred at baseline and 2 and 4 weeks post-SBRT. The patient's renal cell carcinoma had clear cell pathology. Here immunoSEQ multiplex PCR was the method, and the copy in TCRdb shows in-frame clones only, minus some. Of 120,000 to 150,000 clones in the sample, around 88% are singletons; the top ten hold roughly 17%. V lost 5 bases, J lost 2 bases, and 10 bases lay in between. In germline, CDR1 is SEHNR, CDR2 FQNEAQ (reference sequence). This CDR3 is 15 amino acids long.

The chain recombines TRBV7-9 with TRBJ2-6; D is ambiguous. This TCR was recovered from a woman aged 45-65 years with renal cell carcinoma. Here the sequenced sample was blood, taken from a patient whose treatment included radiotherapy and nephrectomy. The CDR3 protein is CASSLPLTGANVLTF. Here the CDR3 DNA reads TGTGCCAGCAGCCTACCATTAACTGGGGCCAACGTCCTGACTTTC.